This T cell receptor beta chain was observed in a study of memory CD4+ T cells and cytomegalovirus serostatus. The overall study: This sample comes from healthy Belgian adults, about nine CMV seropositive, some 22 seronegative. Study-wide results and caveats: Suggested: most of the CMV-linked TCR signature lies in CD4+ memory cells.

Clones were read by immunoSEQ multiplex PCR, and TCRdb kept only the in-frame ones, dropping some. In the table there are about 60,000 clones, less than 85% of which are singletons. For this clone: The antigen is undetermined.

Single viable CD3+CD4+CD8-CD45RO+ cells were sorted as the memory CD4+ T cells. Serum IgG to CMV pp150, pp28, p38 and p52 defined serostatus. The J segment lost 5 bases and the V segment lost 6 bases, leaving 7 bases of the junction unmatched. CDR3 length equals 13 residues. Germline V gene data show CDR1 as MGHDK and CDR2 as SYGVNS. The sequenced material came from memory CD4+ T cells from blood. The clonotype was recovered from an adult in good health and CMV-seronegative. Some clones in this sample may be carry-over from other donors' samples. This chain joins TRBV25-1 and TRBJ2-7, with 7 bases aligning to TRBD1. The CDR3 loop is CASSRQGSNEQYF. The CDR3 region has the DNA TGTGCCAGCAGCCGACAGGGTTCCAACGAGCAGTACTTC.